The sequence of this T cell receptor (beta chain) was determined in a study of radiation and T cells in renal cell carcinoma. The repertoire was sequenced with immunoSEQ multiplex PCR; TCRdb's copy has only in-frame clones and lacks some. The repertoire holds 25,000 to 30,000 clones, with 81% as singletons. Germline loops: CDR1 SGHNT, CDR2 YYREEE (reference sequence). V was cut by 3 bases and J by 6 bases, with 17 bases left in between. CDR3 length equals 15 residues. As for time point: blood 2 weeks post-SBRT. Treatment: 15 Gy SBRT to primary tumor, nephrectomy 4 weeks later. After SBRT, blood was collected at 2 and 4 weeks, plus baseline.

The material was blood, obtained from a patient whose treatment included radiotherapy and nephrectomy. The chain employs TRBV5-4 and TRBJ2-3; perhaps TRBD2 as D (5 bases). The sequence came from a man between 60 and 70 years old with renal cell carcinoma. The chain's CDR3 is CASSSSGATADTQYF. The DNA of the CDR3 is TGTGCCAGCAGCTCAAGCGGAGCCACGGCGGATACGCAGTATTTT.